This T cell receptor (beta chain) appears in the sequencing data of a study of T cell responses to AZD1222 COVID-19 vaccine (dated by TCRdb to the early 2020s). In terms of the full investigation: TCR sequencing was performed for roughly 250 trial participants, of whom roughly 200 were given two doses of AZD1222 and approximately 25 were given two doses of MenACWY control vaccine. Enrollment into the trials was organized by age into subgroups of 18-55, 56-69 and 70-plus years, and those subgroups contained roughly 160, 29 and 62 TCR-sequenced participants, respectively. The full study reports these points: After two AZD1222 doses, spike-specific TCR breadth and depth were significantly higher than at day 0 and than in MenACWY recipients. Participants were mostly white British, with more females than males. The authors suggested clonal diversity may have been underestimated. No day 14 peak-response samples were available, so repertoires were characterized only after the peak T cell response. Epitopes outside the regions mutated in the B.1.351 and B.1.1.7 variants were reportedly recognized by nearly half of the unique spike-specific TCRs. Conclusions about previously exposed vaccinees are limited, since just five or six AZD1222 recipients were seropositive for SARS-CoV-2 at baseline. The whole spike protein was spanned by vaccine-associated CD4 TCRs, and dominant responses were seen in regions 160-218 and 743-854. In the small 56-69-year group, the increase in depth fell short of significance, most likely because of low power.

From a lookup of the germline V gene (reference sequence), CDR1 and CDR2 are SGHKS and YYEKEE. Spanning cysteine to phenylalanine, the CDR3 consists of 13 amino acids. Left in the record is the CDR3 DNA by itself, 39 bases read in frame from the first base. V is pared back by 2 bases and J by 1 base, with 4 bases lying between the germline termini. The sample's time point label, in plain terms: about 28 days (+/-7) after the second vaccine dose. Because spike-specific TCR depth and breadth did not differ between the two schedules, AZD1222 recipients who got a second dose at roughly 4 weeks were pooled with those who got a second dose at roughly 12 weeks. The vaccinee samples were drawn from two UK trials, COV001 and COV002, one of which was a single-blind randomized controlled phase 2/3 trial testing AZD1222 (ChAdOx1 nCoV-19) in healthy adults. Trial participant PBMC samples were collected at day 0 and day 28 after the second dose for TCRbeta chain sequencing.

The CDR3 regions of human TCRbeta chains were analyzed by immunosequencing. The original methods were these. TCRs in the repertoires were compared against a reference library of SARS-CoV-2-specific TCRs that had been generated with the MIRA antigen-specificity platform. Breadth was defined as the fraction of unique TCRs that were SARS-CoV-2-associated. Depth was defined as the fraction of total T cells that were SARS-CoV-2-associated. Each spike-specific TCR was assigned to its reactive spike region and to a CD4 or CD8 class using the MIRA data. Log10-transformed breadth and depth values were compared by one-way ANOVA with Sidak's multiple comparisons tests. The source is immuneACCESS, and TCRdb retained only in-frame sequences with V and J called. Part of the clones is not carried over; for the studies checked, unresolved V genes explain less than half of this, and the remainder is unexplained. Clone size and the V and J calls come from that table; the DNA yielded D and trimming. The sample records approximately 17,000 clones, 60% to 85% of which are singletons. Of the sample, approximately 15% falls within the top ten clones.

As regards this clone: Its target antigen remains unknown. No qualities accompany the bases; no much larger clone lies one base away.

The clonotype was recovered from an adult who received the AZD1222 COVID-19 vaccine. Here the chain combines TRBV5-5 and TRBJ1-5, with no confidently assigned D gene. This sample comprised peripheral blood, obtained 28 days after the second AZD1222 dose. CDR3 region: CASSFQSNQPQHF. The DNA is as follows: TGTGCCAGCAGCTTCCAAAGCAATCAGCCCCAGCATTTT.